Described below is a single TCR beta chain sequence and its context. Antigen unknown. The identical CDR3 is also encoded by other nucleotide sequences in the sample. This table comes from immunoSEQ multiplex PCR, and its TCRdb copy is limited to in-frame clones, with some not included. The sample records about 120,000 clones, about 90% being singletons. The data stem from a study of T cell responses to AZD1222 COVID-19 vaccine. Study-level points and caveats: Females outnumbered males among donors, who were mostly white British; clonal diversity was possibly underestimated. Baseline antibody screening turned up just six or seven seropositive AZD1222 recipients. When two AZD1222 doses had been given, Spike-specific TCR breadth and depth rose.

The V end lost 4 bases, the J end lost 0 bases, and 9 bases lay between the germline ends. CDR1 and CDR2 (germline): SQVTM, ANQGSEA. The CDR3 totals 13 residues. The sequences come from peripheral blood, collected on day 0 of AZD1222 vaccination. V gene TRBV29-1 combines with J gene TRBJ1-1; no firm D call. The receptor was derived from an adult in good health. The CDR3 sequence is CSVVGRMNTEAFF. CDR3 bases: TGCAGCGTTGTTGGACGGATGAACACTGAAGCTTTCTTT.